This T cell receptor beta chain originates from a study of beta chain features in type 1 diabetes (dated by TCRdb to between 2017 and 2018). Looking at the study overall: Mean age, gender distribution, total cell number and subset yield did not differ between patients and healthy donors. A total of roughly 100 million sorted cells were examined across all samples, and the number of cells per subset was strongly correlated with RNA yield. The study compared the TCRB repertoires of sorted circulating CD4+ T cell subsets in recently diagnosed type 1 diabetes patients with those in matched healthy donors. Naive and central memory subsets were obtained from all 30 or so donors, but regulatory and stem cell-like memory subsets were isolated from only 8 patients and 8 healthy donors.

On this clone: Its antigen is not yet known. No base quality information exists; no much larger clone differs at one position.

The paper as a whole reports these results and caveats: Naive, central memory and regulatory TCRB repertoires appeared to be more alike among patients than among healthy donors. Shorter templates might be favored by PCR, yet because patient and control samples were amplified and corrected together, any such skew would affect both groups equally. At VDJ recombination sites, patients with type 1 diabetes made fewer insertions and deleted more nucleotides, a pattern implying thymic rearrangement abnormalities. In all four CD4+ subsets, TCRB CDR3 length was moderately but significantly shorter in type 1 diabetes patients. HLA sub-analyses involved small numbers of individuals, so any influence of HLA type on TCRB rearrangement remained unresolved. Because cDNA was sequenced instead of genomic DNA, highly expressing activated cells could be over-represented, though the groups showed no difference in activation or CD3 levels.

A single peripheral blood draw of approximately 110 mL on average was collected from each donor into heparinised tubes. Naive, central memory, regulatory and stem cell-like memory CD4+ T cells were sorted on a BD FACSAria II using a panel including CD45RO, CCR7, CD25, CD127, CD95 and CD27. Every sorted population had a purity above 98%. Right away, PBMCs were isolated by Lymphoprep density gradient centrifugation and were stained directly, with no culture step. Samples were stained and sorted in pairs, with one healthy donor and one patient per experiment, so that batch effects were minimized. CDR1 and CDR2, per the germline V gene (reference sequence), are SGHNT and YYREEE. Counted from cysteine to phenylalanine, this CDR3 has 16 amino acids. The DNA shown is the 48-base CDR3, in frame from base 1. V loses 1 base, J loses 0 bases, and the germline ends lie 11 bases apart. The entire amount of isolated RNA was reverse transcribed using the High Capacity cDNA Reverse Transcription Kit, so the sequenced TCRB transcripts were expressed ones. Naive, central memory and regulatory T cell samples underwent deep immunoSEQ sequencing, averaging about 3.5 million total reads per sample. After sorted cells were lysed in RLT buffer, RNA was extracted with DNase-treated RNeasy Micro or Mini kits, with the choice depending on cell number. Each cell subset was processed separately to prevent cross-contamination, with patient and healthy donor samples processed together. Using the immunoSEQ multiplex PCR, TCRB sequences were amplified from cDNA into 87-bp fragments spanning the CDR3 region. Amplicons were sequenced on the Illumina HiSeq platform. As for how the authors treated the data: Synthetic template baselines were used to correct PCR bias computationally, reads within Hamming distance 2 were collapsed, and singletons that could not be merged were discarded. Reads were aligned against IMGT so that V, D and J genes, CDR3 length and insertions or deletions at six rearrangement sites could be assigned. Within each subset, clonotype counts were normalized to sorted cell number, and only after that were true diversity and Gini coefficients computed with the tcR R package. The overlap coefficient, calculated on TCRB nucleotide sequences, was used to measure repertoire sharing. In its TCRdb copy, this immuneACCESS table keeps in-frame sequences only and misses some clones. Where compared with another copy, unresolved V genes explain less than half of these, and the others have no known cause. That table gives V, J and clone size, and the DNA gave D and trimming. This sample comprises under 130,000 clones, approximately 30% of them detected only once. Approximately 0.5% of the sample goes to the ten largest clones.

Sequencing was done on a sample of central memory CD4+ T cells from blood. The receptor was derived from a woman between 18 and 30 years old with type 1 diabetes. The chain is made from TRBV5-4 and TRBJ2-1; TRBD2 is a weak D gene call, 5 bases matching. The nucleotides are TGTGCCAGCAGCTTGAAAGCGGTTAGCTCCTACAATGAGCAGTTCTTC. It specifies CASSLKAVSSYNEQFF.